This T cell receptor (beta chain) originates from a study of tumor-infiltrating lymphocytes in primary liver carcinoma. Study-wide results and limits: Against blood, tumors held a significantly higher top-250-clone fraction (p = 0.039).

The CDR3 contains 14 residues. Germline CDR1 and CDR2: SQVTM and ANQGSEA. J was trimmed by 3 bases and V by 3 bases; bases with no gene match: 4. This clonotype is deemed medium-sized (0.01 to 0.1%). The antigen remains undetermined. Reverse transcription of 500 to 650 ng total RNA with a constant-region primer produced TCR beta cDNA. The TCR beta library was amplified through three nested multiplex PCR rounds in a modified ARM-PCR procedure. Use of TRBV1-TRBV30 forward primers with a C-beta reverse primer characterized the first two PCR rounds, which lasted roughly 11 cycles each. Each CDR3 protein is one row after TCRdb ran MiXCR on the multiplex PCR reads. The table lists approximately 88,000 distinct CDR3 sequences, around 68% of them singletons. Co-extraction yielded RNA and DNA from 20-30 mg of unsorted bulk tissue.

Sample: tumor-adjacent normal liver tissue. The V call is TRBV29-1, the J call TRBJ2-3; TRBD1 matches at 9 bases. This sequence originates from a man aged 35-49 years with primary liver carcinoma and hepatitis B virus infection. CDR3 region: CSVDPGQGTDTQYF. CDR3 in DNA: TGCAGCGTTGATCCGGGACAGGGAACAGATACGCAGTATTTT.